Listed here are 31 T cell receptor beta chains from one sample, sequenced in a study of cytomegalovirus exposure and HLA in healthy donors. The data were produced by immunoSEQ multiplex PCR, yet TCRdb's version contains in-frame clones alone and is incomplete. Of roughly 190,000 clones in the sample, about 82% were seen once. Sequenced material: PBMCs. The receptors were sampled from a woman under 30 in good health and CMV-seronegative.

Here the CDR3 reads CSATGPYEQYF. In nucleotides, the CDR3 is TGCAGTGCTACAGGGCCCTACGAGCAGTACTTC. The V call is TRBV20-1, the J call TRBJ2-7; a possible D gene is TRBD1 (5 bases). The CDR3 spans 11 residues. Trimming took 4 bases from V and 2 from J, leaving 6 bases between them. Germline-derived CDR1 and CDR2 are DFQATT and SNEGSKA (reference sequence).

The genes are TRBV10-3 and TRBJ2-1, with D possibly TRBD1 on 5 matching bases. CDR1 ENHRY and CDR2 SYGVKD come from the germline V gene. V was trimmed by 10 bases and J by 9 bases, leaving 19 bases between them. This CDR3 spans 13 amino acids. The DNA of the CDR3 is TGTGCCACCAGGGTGGGGCTAGGACCTGAGCAGTTCTTC. It is translated as CATRVGLGPEQFF.

The chain employs TRBV27 and TRBJ1-1, with D hard to call. Trimming removed 5 bases at V and 3 bases at J, with 10 bases between. The CDR3 extends over 13 amino acids. The germline V gene encodes CDR1 MNHEY and CDR2 SMNVEV (reference sequence). The CDR3 bases are TGTGCCAGCAGTCCCCCCCCATACACTGAAGCTTTCTTT. This codes for CASSPPPYTEAFF.

The rearrangement joins TRBV7-6 to TRBJ1-5, with TRBD1 matching 12 bases. Germline V CDR1 and CDR2: SGHVS, FNYEAQ. The CDR3 totals 17 residues. The V gene end was trimmed by 3 bases and the J gene end by 7 bases; junction bases not matched to a gene: 10. CDR3 in DNA: TGTGCCAGCAGCTTCCAGGGGACAGGGGGCGCATGGCAGCCCCAGCATTTT. The encoded protein is CASSFQGTGGAWQPQHF.

The V gene is TRBV7-6, the J gene TRBJ1-1; D is ambiguous. Trimming left V 2 bases short and J 7 bases short, with 11 bases between. The CDR3 runs to 13 residues. Germline V CDR1 and CDR2: SGHVS, FNYEAQ. CDR3 loop: CASSLLVDNEAFF. The CDR3 bases are TGTGCCAGCAGCTTATTGGTAGATAATGAAGCTTTCTTT.

The J gene is TRBJ1-4, the V gene TRBV10-2; the D is unclear. V gave up 6 bases and J gave up 3 bases, with 8 bases separating them. The CDR3 has 13 amino acids. The germline gives CDR1 WSHSY, CDR2 SAAADI. The CDR3 nucleotides are TGCGCCAGCAGGCGGTCGGCTAATGAAAAACTGTTTTTT. This sequence encodes CASRRSANEKLFF.

The genes are TRBV4-1 and TRBJ2-7; TRBD2 aligns across 13 bases. The CDR3 is 17 amino acids. Germline assignment: CDR1 MGHRA and CDR2 YSYEKL. Trimming removed 1 base from V and 0 bases from J; junction bases left unmatched: 3. For the CDR3, the DNA is TGCGCCAGCAGCCAAGTGGGACTAGCGGGGATCTCCTACGAGCAGTACTTC. It is translated as CASSQVGLAGISYEQYF.

The V and J genes are TRBV6-1 and TRBJ1-2, with unresolved D. The CDR3 covers 19 residues. Per germline, CDR1 MNHNS and CDR2 SASEGT. Trimming removed 1 base from V and 3 bases from J, with 24 bases in between. The CDR3 loop reads CASSEGTGMLPMRYYGYTF. For the CDR3, the DNA is TGTGCCAGCAGTGAAGGAACGGGTATGTTGCCCATGAGATACTATGGCTACACCTTC.

This clone occurred once. The J gene is TRBJ2-7, the V gene TRBV6-6; 9 nucleotides match TRBD2. V shed 5 bases, J shed 5 bases, and the junction held 13 bases outside the gene matches. CDR1 is MNHNY and CDR2 is SVGAGI in the germline V gene (reference sequence). This CDR3 contains 16 residues. This chain's CDR3 is CASSASGRTVRNEQYF. In DNA form, the CDR3 reads TGTGCCAGCAGTGCAAGCGGGAGGACCGTCAGGAACGAGCAGTACTTC.

The chain couples TRBV28 to TRBJ1-2; 9 bases align to TRBD1. Germline CDR1 and CDR2: MDHEN and SYDVKM. The CDR3 spans 14 residues. V dropped 6 bases and J dropped 8; count of bases not matched to a gene: 10. The CDR3 reads CASRSPGQGGGYTF. The CDR3, as DNA: TGTGCCAGCAGATCACCGGGACAGGGAGGGGGCTACACCTTC.

V and J are TRBV11-1 and TRBJ2-7, with 7 bases aligning to TRBD1. This CDR3 region has 13 residues. The J segment lost 5 bases and the V segment lost 5 bases, leaving 6 bases of the junction unmatched. CDR1 is SGHAT, CDR2 FQDESV, per germline (reference sequence). The CDR3 DNA is TGTGCCAGCAGCCCCGGGACAGCAAACGAGCAGTACTTC. This sequence encodes CASSPGTANEQYF.

V usage is TRBV7-6 and J usage is TRBJ1-1, with D possibly matching TRBD1 (5 bases). The CDR3 length is 16 residues. Germline V lookup: CDR1 SGHVS, CDR2 FNYEAQ. V was cut by 3 bases and J by 0 bases, with 14 bases left in between. CDR3 protein: CASSFGAAGLNTEAFF. For the CDR3, the DNA is TGTGCCAGCAGCTTCGGCGCGGCAGGGCTGAACACTGAAGCTTTCTTT. Using reference TRBV7-6 and TRBJ1-1 for the parts outside the CDR3, the full variable domain is GAGVSQSPRYKVTKRGQDVALRCDPISGHVSLYWYRQALGQGPEFLTYFNYEAQQDKSGLPNDRFSAERPEGSISTLTIQRTEQRDSAMYRCASSFGAAGLNTEAFFGQGTRLTVV.

The chain recombines TRBV2 with TRBJ2-7; tentative D call: TRBD2 (5 bases). V was clipped by 4 bases and J by 0 bases, with 13 bases between them. Germline CDR1 is SNHLY and CDR2 is FYNNEI. The CDR3 runs 15 residues. The CDR3 bases are TGTGCCAGCAGTGGAGGGTGGAGTACCTCCTACGAGCAGTACTTC. This encodes CASSGGWSTSYEQYF.

The chain carries TRBV18 and TRBJ1-1; unclear D gene. The CDR3 totals 14 residues. V shed 5 bases and J shed 1 base, with 11 bases lying between them. Germline CDR1 reads KGHSH; CDR2 reads LQKENI. The chain's CDR3 is CASSSVNRNTEAFF. The CDR3 bases are TGTGCCAGCTCATCAGTGAACAGGAACACTGAAGCTTTCTTT.

This rearrangement joins TRBV5-1 to TRBJ1-6; TRBD1 might be the D (6 bases). This CDR3 contains 16 residues. Germline loops: CDR1 SGHRS, CDR2 YFSETQ. V lost 0 bases and J 10 bases, leaving 17 bases between the germline ends. CDR3 sequence reads: CASSLEGDTERSPLHF. The DNA of the CDR3 is TGCGCCAGCAGCTTGGAGGGGGATACAGAGCGGTCACCCCTCCACTTT.

The V call is TRBV4-1, the J call TRBJ1-2, with a weak D call TRBD1 (6 bases). V lost 1 base, J lost 4 bases, and 13 bases lay in between. This CDR3 has 15 residues. Germline V gives CDR1 MGHRA, CDR2 YSYEKL. CDR3 protein: CASSQGDTFLYGYTF. CDR3 bases: TGCGCCAGCAGCCAAGGGGACACCTTCCTCTATGGCTACACCTTC.

The chain combines TRBV29-1 with TRBJ2-3; D uncertain. This CDR3 comprises 12 residues. Germline lookup yields CDR1 SQVTM and CDR2 ANQGSEA. The V end lost 7 bases, the J end lost 0 bases, and 8 bases lay between the germline ends. CDR3: CSAYSSTDTQYF. Here the CDR3 DNA reads TGCAGCGCCTACTCGAGCACAGATACGCAGTATTTT.

The chain links TRBV5-1 to TRBJ2-1; 11 bases are shared with TRBD2. From germline, CDR1 is SGHRS and CDR2 YFSETQ. The V gene end was trimmed by 0 bases and the J gene end by 6 bases; junction bases not matched to a gene: 2. CDR3 size: 15 residues. CDR3 DNA sequence: TGCGCCAGCAGCTTGGGACTAGCGGGAACCAATGAGCAGTTCTTC. Protein: CASSLGLAGTNEQFF.

The chain joins TRBV4-1 to TRBJ2-1; TRBD2 agrees at 9 bases. The CDR3 is made up of 20 amino acids. In germline, CDR1 is MGHRA, CDR2 YSYEKL. V lost 1 base, J lost 3 bases, and 16 bases stayed unmatched. The CDR3 is CASSQGHGLLTSGYYNEQFF. CDR3 DNA: TGCGCCAGCAGCCAAGGCCATGGACTCCTGACTAGCGGTTACTACAATGAGCAGTTCTTC.

This clone was detected only once. The CDR3 protein is CASSWTGPRNEKLFF. The CDR3, as DNA: TGTGCCAGCAGTTGGACAGGGCCACGGAATGAAAAACTGTTTTTT. This chain links TRBV6-5 with TRBJ1-4; 8 bases map to TRBD1. Germline values: CDR1 MNHEY, CDR2 SVGAGI. V shed 4 bases and J 5 bases; nucleotides not matched to a gene: 6. The CDR3 consists of 15 residues.

V gene TRBV27 combines with J gene TRBJ1-5; D not certain. From germline, CDR1 is MNHEY and CDR2 SMNVEV (reference sequence). V lost 4 bases and J 4 bases, leaving 5 bases between the germline ends. The CDR3 loop spans 12 amino acids. CDR3 amino acids: CASSSLNQPQHF. The CDR3 region has the DNA TGTGCCAGCAGTTCCTTAAATCAGCCCCAGCATTTT.

CDR3 region: CASSESLIPGRDEKLFF. In nucleotides, the CDR3 is TGTGCCAGCAGTGAATCCCTGATCCCGGGGAGGGATGAAAAACTGTTTTTT. The V and J genes are TRBV6-1 and TRBJ1-4; no definite D call. The CDR3 runs to 17 residues. Trimming stripped 2 bases from V and 6 bases from J, with 19 bases between. From germline, CDR1 is MNHNS and CDR2 SASEGT.

CDR3 sequence (DNA): TGTGCCACTCCACATGGAGGAGATAGCAATCAGCCCCAGCATTTT. It yields the protein CATPHGGDSNQPQHF. The rearrangement uses TRBV18 and TRBJ1-5; D is undetermined. V lost 10 bases to trimming and J lost 0 bases, with 16 bases between them. The CDR3 is 15 residues long. Germline lookup yields CDR1 KGHSH and CDR2 LQKENI.

This rearrangement joins TRBV12-5 to TRBJ1-6; tentative D call: TRBD1 (5 bases). Looked up from germline, CDR1 is LGHNT and CDR2 is FRNRAP. The CDR3 has 15 residues. The V gene lost 3 bases and the J gene lost 3 bases, with 9 bases spanning the gap. The DNA for the CDR3 is TGTGCTAGTGGTTTTGAAGGGGACTATAATTCACCCCTCCACTTT. Amino acid sequence: CASGFEGDYNSPLHF.

As DNA, the CDR3 is TGTGCCAGCAGCTTAGGGGGACAGGGGAACACTGAAGCTTTCTTT. Translating gives CASSLGGQGNTEAFF. The chain employs TRBV7-6 and TRBJ1-1; 9 nucleotides agree with TRBD1. The junction had 1 base not matched to a gene; V was cut back by 1 base and J by 1 base. Per germline, CDR1 SGHVS and CDR2 FNYEAQ. This CDR3 is 15 amino acids long.

The J gene is TRBJ1-5, the V gene TRBV18; no definite D call. The germline CDR1 and CDR2 sequences are KGHSH and LQKENI. This CDR3 is built from 13 residues. V was clipped by 4 bases and J by 4 bases, with 8 bases between them. The DNA of the CDR3 is TGTGCCAGCTCACAGGCGGAGAATCAGCCCCAGCATTTT. Residues: CASSQAENQPQHF.

The chain combines TRBV27 with TRBJ2-7; 12 bases fit TRBD2. This CDR3 spans 15 amino acids. V shed 5 bases, J shed 2 bases, and the junction held 4 bases outside the gene matches. Germline CDR1 MNHEY, CDR2 SMNVEV (reference sequence). CDR3 sequence (DNA): TGTGCCAGCAGTAGGACTAGCGGGGCAGCCTACGAGCAGTACTTC. It codes for CASSRTSGAAYEQYF.

The V and J genes are TRBV13 and TRBJ2-1; 8 nucleotides match TRBD1. Germline values: CDR1 PRHDT, CDR2 FYEKMQ (reference sequence). The trim removed 5 bases at V and 4 bases at J, leaving 13 bases unmatched. The CDR3 covers 17 residues. CDR3 sequence: CASSLRSPGQVYNEQFF. Here the CDR3 DNA reads TGTGCCAGCAGCCTACGTTCACCGGGACAGGTTTACAATGAGCAGTTCTTC.

The chain is built from TRBV4-2 and TRBJ2-7; TRBD2 matches 8 bases. Per the germline V gene, CDR1 is LGHNA and CDR2 is YNFKEQ. Trimming removed 0 bases from V and 2 bases from J; junction bases left unmatched: 6. The CDR3 length is 16 residues. The CDR3 loop reads CASSQDPSGGTYEQYF. Written as DNA, the CDR3 is TGTGCCAGCAGCCAAGATCCCAGCGGGGGTACCTACGAGCAGTACTTC.

The J gene is TRBJ2-1, the V gene TRBV9, with D possibly matching TRBD2 (6 bases). V lost 0 bases, J lost 2 bases, and 9 bases lay in between. CDR1 and CDR2 (germline): SGDLS, YYNGEE. The CDR3 consists of 15 residues. The chain's CDR3 is CASSVGDSPYNEQFF. The CDR3 coding sequence is TGTGCCAGCAGCGTAGGGGACTCACCCTACAATGAGCAGTTCTTC. Full variable domain (remainder filled in from reference TRBV9 and TRBJ2-1): DSGVTQTPKHLITATGQRVTLRCSPRSGDLSVYWYQQSLDQGLQFLIQYYNGEERAKGNILERFSAQQFPDLHSELNLSSLELGDSALYFCASSVGDSPYNEQFFGPGTRLTVL.

This rearrangement joins TRBV14 to TRBJ1-2; D is uncertain. Germline CDR1 reads SGHDN; CDR2 reads FVKESK. The CDR3 has 24 amino acids. With 5 bases removed from V and 1 base from J, the gap between germline ends came to 41 bases. CDR3 coding DNA: TGTGCCAGCAGCTCTTTCTCATATCGGTTCCAGTGGGAGACTTATCCGAACCTTAACTATGGCTACACCTTC. It is translated as CASSSFSYRFQWETYPNLNYGYTF.